Below, one TCR beta chain is given with its context. This clone was seen more than once but under ten times. The specificity of this receptor is unknown. It has no much larger one-base neighbor in the sample; base qualities were not kept. The receptor library was made with the immunoSEQ multiplex PCR assay. A mixture of 60 forward primers for TCR Vbeta segments and 13 reverse primers for TCR Jbeta segments was used in the multiplex PCR. A multiplex PCR assay on genomic DNA amplified the CDR3 region of rearranged TCR beta genes. Amplified TCR beta libraries were sequenced as 87-base-pair reads on the Illumina HiSeq System. On the study's bioinformatics: A later analysis counted approximately 74 million unique TCR beta chains across the 670 or so repertoires, and approximately 11 million of these chains were shared by at least two donors. Raw reads were error-corrected and collapsed into unique sequences with a nearest-neighbor algorithm that merged closely related sequences to remove PCR and sequencing errors. V, D and J gene segments were assigned by aligning CDR3 sequences to IMGT reference sequences. For a sequence to be retained, a match of at least six nucleotides to both a V gene segment and a J gene segment was required. Rearrangements were called productive when the CDR3 lacked stop codons and stayed in frame with V and J; all others were non-productive. Following IMGT convention, CDR3 was defined as the stretch from the second conserved V-encoded cysteine to the conserved J-encoded phenylalanine. Sequences without an unambiguous match to a single V gene segment were excluded from the earlier analysis of 450 to 650 of the donors. An earlier analysis of a few hundred of the donors called V segments functional above 56.7% productive rearrangements and segregating when the between-donor standard deviation exceeded 5%. A statistical classification framework was developed to diagnose cytomegalovirus status using the catalog of TCR beta chain sequences. V and J gene assignment, in a later analysis, came from comparing TCR nucleotide sequences with IMGT/GENE-DB human TR gene sequences. Using the TCRdist pipeline, a later analysis assigned CDR3 sequences along with most-parsimonious VDJ recombination scenarios. In a later analysis, each TCR beta chain was defined by its CDR3 amino acid sequence together with its V-gene family, and reads without a unique V-gene family were excluded. As a way to deal with suspected cross-contamination and a sequencing artifact, a later analysis dropped 500 to 700 nucleotide sequences that were highly shared and had low generation probability. A later analysis calculated a clonal expansion index for each public chain from normalized within-repertoire ranks of inferred template counts. Generation probabilities in a later analysis came from a VDJ recombination model fitted to out-of-frame rearrangements, and those results were checked against IGoR. A later analysis scored TCR-TCR, TCR-HLA and TCR-CMV co-occurrence with hypergeometric tests, applying a repertoire-size bias correction to TCR pairs. In a later analysis, false discovery rates were estimated by permuting HLA or CMV assignments 20 times. In a later analysis, co-occurring TCRs were grouped with DBSCAN, and TCRdist sequence similarity was added when clustering was performed within HLA-allele-positive subsets. Co-occurrence clustering excluded repertoires with fewer than 30,000 or more than 120,000 public chains, plus five with anomalous nucleotide sharing. The table comes from immuneACCESS by way of TCRdb, which keeps in-frame sequences with V and J called. Part of the clones is missing from these tables; in studies checked, under half for an unresolved V gene and the rest for unknown reasons. The V and J calls and clone size were taken over from that table, and D and trimming were inferred from the DNA. For this sample there are roughly 120,000 clones; 15% appear just once. The ten largest clones add up to 1.5% to 2% of the sample.

The sample belongs to a study of cytomegalovirus exposure and HLA in healthy donors (dated by TCRdb to about 2017). For the wider study: In an earlier analysis of 587 of the donors, 250 to 350 Gb of sequence data and approximately 120 million unique TCR beta sequences from about 180 million T cells were reported. HLA typing included class I and class II loci at four-digit resolution. Among around 400 genotyped donors of the cohort, an average of around 240,000 unique TCR beta nucleotide sequences was sequenced per donor, of which about 18% were non-productive. A later analysis re-examined previously published TCR beta repertoires from more than 550 donors and added high-resolution HLA genotyping to investigate patterns of TCR occurrence. An early release covering roughly 640 HLA-typed donors comprised roughly 300 gigabases of sequencing data and tens of millions of unique TCR sequences. The number of typed donors differed by locus: about 620-640 for A, B, C, DRB1 and DQB1; 500 to 550 for DQA1; 600 to 610 for DPA1; and 400 to 480 for DPB1. Using immunosequencing, the study profiled T cell repertoires from about 610 subjects and related those repertoires to cytomegalovirus serostatus. Genome-wide SNP genotypes for about three fifths of the 666 donors were used in a later genetic analysis, which treated that subset as a discovery cohort. A separate validation cohort of about 110 different subjects was used in addition to the approximately 700-subject first cohort. The study aimed to test whether cataloging public T cell receptors could reveal signatures of past pathogen exposure. About five DR-DQ haplotypes were treated as single units for association and clustering because of strong linkage in the cohort. Donor age, sex, ethnicity and CMV serostatus were compiled alongside the repertoire data. Of the 398 genotyped donors, about 80% fell in the genetic ancestry cluster associated with self-reported Caucasian donors. The study combined high-throughput TCR immunosequencing, statistical association of individual TCRs with disease status, and machine learning to predict cytomegalovirus infection status. All discovery cohort repertoires had been generated on a single sequencing platform. In an earlier analysis of 587 of the donors, high-throughput TCR beta sequencing was used to judge whether each TCR beta V gene segment behaved as functional or pseudogenic. Rather than drawing on any new phenotypic data, the later analysis identified candidate immune exposures from TCR beta sequences and the way those sequences occurred across donors.

The cohort was made up of under 800 healthy bone marrow donors. All cohort members were sampled while nominally healthy, although unrecorded immune exposures were likely present. The donor was CMV seronegative and belonged to the group of 352 seronegative cohort members. A peripheral blood sample was provided by each donor, and peripheral blood mononuclear cells were used for TCR beta sequencing. Genomic DNA was extracted from the blood cell samples with the Qiagen DNeasy Blood Extraction Kit. The study at large found these results: The sequencing pipeline was judged likely to have produced a cluster of highly shared sequence variants as a technical artifact. In a later analysis, about 17,000 TCR beta sequences were associated with specific HLA alleles at a false discovery rate of 0.05. Only TCR beta chains were sequenced in this cohort, and the absence of alpha or paired-chain data limited detectable features. In an earlier analysis of roughly 560 of the donors, most TCR beta V segments were observed in productive rearrangements about 90% or about 30% of the time, broadly matching IMGT annotations. In both the original and validation cohorts, the classifier was reported to diagnose cytomegalovirus status with high specificity and sensitivity. Because some donors lacked HLA typing at each locus, the association tests relied only on the typed subset. Compared with equally common non-associated chains, HLA-associated TCR beta chains in a later analysis were more clonally expanded and had lower generation probabilities. Most TCR sequences were observed very rarely across donors, whereas some public TCRs were present in many individuals. In a later genetic analysis, fewer N-insertions in productive TCRs were reported among donors in an Asian-associated ancestry cluster than the approximately 670-donor mean. A further reported finding was that TCR beta sequences accurately predicted the HLA-A and HLA-B alleles for most subjects in the first cohort. Because counts were too low, about 18 rarely observed V segments, including chromosome 9 orphons, were excluded from the earlier analysis of 587 of the donors. Immune exposure information for the cohort was limited to CMV serostatus. According to a later analysis, TCR association rates differed among HLA loci, with DRB1 alleles showing the most associated TCRs and HLA-C alleles showing the fewest. Assigning TCR associations to individual alleles was difficult when HLA alleles, especially DR and DQ, strongly co-occurred. Sequencing depth was assumed to be roughly uniform across donors in the presence/absence analyses, though that assumption may not hold. In the study, 150 to 200 TCR beta chains were listed as associated with cytomegalovirus. A later analysis found that most CMV-associated TCR beta chains appeared HLA-restricted, with HLA associations seemingly driven largely by CMV exposure. An association between a missense DCLRE1C variant and V-gene and J-gene trimming of TCR beta chains was found in a later genetic analysis and replicated in an independent cohort. Three of the identified cytomegalovirus-associated TCR beta chains were confirmed in vitro to be specific for cytomegalovirus antigens. A later analysis reported that several top co-occurrence clusters appeared linked to parvovirus B19, influenza, CMV and Epstein-Barr virus. The authors suggested that the approach could potentially be extended to other disease states and immunological phenotypes. Correlated functional status among segregating V segments might be attributable to linkage disequilibrium, but an unknown experimental factor could not be ruled out.

This TCR was sampled from a woman between 18 and 30 years old in good health and CMV-seronegative. Sequencing was performed on PBMCs.

The bases read TGTGCCAGCAGCGCCCAGGGATCCCCTTGGGAGACCCAGTACTTC. Translated, it gives CASSAQGSPWETQYF. Recombination joined TRBV9 with TRBJ2-5; possibly the D gene is TRBD1, per 5 matching bases. The germline V gene provides CDR1 SGDLS and CDR2 YYNGEE. V drops 3 bases and J drops 5 bases, leaving 17 bases in between. The CDR3 contains 15 residues, cysteine and phenylalanine counted. CDR3 DNA only is kept here, 45 bases in frame from base 1.